This entry lists 23 T cell receptor beta chains sequenced from one sample in a study of Graves' ophthalmopathy and Graves' hyperthyroidism. RNA transcripts yielded amplified TCR beta CDR3 regions. The first round was an RT-PCR with HTBI primers, and the second round was a multiplex PCR. MiXCR was run by TCRdb on the multiplex PCR reads, yielding one entry per CDR3 protein. The table lists approximately 700,000 distinct CDR3 sequences, about two fifths of them singletons. Sequenced material: peripheral blood. Every receptor here comes from an adult man with Graves' ophthalmopathy.

Note on this clonotype: Since a much larger clone is just one base distant, this may be a read error. This chain links TRBV9 with TRBJ1-5; TRBD1 matches 7 bases. Germline V gene lookup returns CDR1 SGDLS and CDR2 YYNGEE. Trimming removed 0 bases from V and 1 base from J; junction bases left unmatched: 4. The CDR3 extends over 16 amino acids. In DNA form, the CDR3 reads TGTGCCAGCAGCGTAGAAGGGGGCGAAAGCAATCAGCCCCAGCATTTT. The encoded protein is CASSVEGGESNQPQHF. Based on the CDR3 plus reference TRBV9 and TRBJ1-5, the full variable domain is DSGVTQTPKHLITATGQRVTLRCSPRSGDLSVYWYQQSLDQGLQFLIQYYNGEERAKGNILERFSAQQFPDLHSELNLSSLELGDSALYFCASSVEGGESNQPQHFGDGTRLSIL.

This clonotype was seen more than once but under ten times. The rearrangement joins TRBV2 to TRBJ2-7, with 9 positions matching TRBD2. Per the germline V gene, CDR1 is SNHLY and CDR2 is FYNNEI. The V gene end was trimmed by 5 bases and the J gene end by 6 bases; junction bases not matched to a gene: 14. The CDR3 covers 16 residues. CDR3 sequence: CASSPPGGRASLEQYF. The DNA for the CDR3 is TGTGCCAGCAGTCCCCCAGGCGGGAGGGCCTCCCTCGAGCAGTACTTC. The complete variable domain, with remaining parts taken from reference TRBV2 and TRBJ2-7, reads EPEVTQTPSHQVTQMGQEVILRCVPISNHLYFYWYRQILGQKVEFLVSFYNNEISEKSEIFDDQFSVERPDGSNFTLKIRSTKLEDSAMYFCASSPPGGRASLEQYFGPGTRLTVT.

This clonotype was counted a few times. The rearrangement joins TRBV19 to TRBJ2-5; 7 bases are a match to TRBD1. CDR3 length: 15 amino acids. Germline lookup yields CDR1 LNHDA and CDR2 SQIVND (reference sequence). J gave up 4 bases and V 1 base, and 6 bases lay outside the gene matches. As DNA, the CDR3 is TGTGCCAGTAGTATAGCCAAGAACAGGGGAGAGACCCAGTACTTC. Translating it yields CASSIAKNRGETQYF.

This clonotype was observed at least ten times. The chain employs TRBV19 and TRBJ1-1; no firm D call. CDR3 size: 15 residues. Trimming left V 3 bases short and J 5 bases short, with 16 bases between. The germline V gene has CDR1 LNHDA and CDR2 SQIVND (reference sequence). The CDR3 loop reads CASSIIFGPGTEAFF. The CDR3 region has the DNA TGTGCCAGTAGTATTATCTTTGGCCCCGGGACTGAAGCTTTCTTT. Full variable domain (remainder filled in from reference TRBV19 and TRBJ1-1): DGGITQSPKYLFRKEGQNVTLSCEQNLNHDAMYWYRQDPGQGLRLIYYSQIVNDFQKGDIAEGYSVSREKKESFPLTVTSAQKNPTAFYLCASSIIFGPGTEAFFGQGTRLTVV.

There are many counts of this clonotype. This sequence joins TRBV9 and TRBJ1-1; D is unresolved. This CDR3 region has 16 residues. Trimming shortened V by 4 bases and J by 0 bases, and 16 bases separated the two germline ends. The germline CDR1 and CDR2 sequences are SGDLS and YYNGEE. The CDR3 coding sequence is TGTGCCAGCAGCAGCGGTACGCGGAAGATGAACACTGAAGCTTTCTTT. Translating gives CASSSGTRKMNTEAFF.

This clonotype was seen more than once but under ten times. One end of the junction fails to match germline, which may point to a read error. V is TRBV29-1 and J is TRBJ2-6; 8 bases are shared with TRBD1. Germline loops: CDR1 SQVTM, CDR2 ANQGSEA. The CDR3 runs 10 residues. CDR3 coding DNA: TGCAGCGTTGAAGAGACAGGGGACCCTTTC. Its protein is CSVEETGDPF.

Ten or more counts support this clonotype. V and J are TRBV2 and TRBJ1-2, with 7 bases fitting TRBD1. The trim removed 6 bases at V and 4 bases at J, leaving 5 bases unmatched. Germline CDR1 reads SNHLY; CDR2 reads FYNNEI. The CDR3 consists of 13 residues. The CDR3 protein is CASSAGTVYGYTF. CDR3 coding DNA: TGTGCCAGCAGCGCCGGGACAGTCTATGGCTACACCTTC. Full variable domain (missing parts from reference TRBV2 and TRBJ1-2): EPEVTQTPSHQVTQMGQEVILRCVPISNHLYFYWYRQILGQKVEFLVSFYNNEISEKSEIFDDQFSVERPDGSNFTLKIRSTKLEDSAMYFCASSAGTVYGYTFGSGTRLTVV.

This clonotype was detected ten times or more. V is TRBV10-2 and J is TRBJ1-2; TRBD1 matches 7 bases. The CDR3 contains 15 residues. Looked up from germline, CDR1 is WSHSY and CDR2 is SAAADI. V lost 2 bases, J lost 2 bases, and 5 bases stayed unmatched. The CDR3 protein is CASSEGLGQNYGYTF. CDR3 coding DNA: TGCGCCAGCAGTGAGGGGTTGGGACAGAACTATGGCTACACCTTC.

This clonotype was seen at least ten times. For the CDR3, the DNA is TGCAGTGCTAGAGTAACGGAGAGGTTTTATGGCTACACCTTC. Encoded protein: CSARVTERFYGYTF. The genes are TRBV20-1 and TRBJ1-2; D gene unclear. Trimming took 1 base from V and 5 from J, leaving 14 bases between them. The germline gives CDR1 DFQATT, CDR2 SNEGSKA (reference sequence). The CDR3 is made up of 14 amino acids.

This clonotype has ten or more counts. The J gene is TRBJ1-1, the V gene TRBV6-2 or TRBV6-3; perhaps TRBD1 as D (6 bases). The V end was cut by 6 bases, the J end by 5 bases, with 16 bases between. The CDR3 has 14 amino acids. The germline V gene has CDR1 MNHEY and CDR2 SVGEGT. The CDR3 DNA sequence: TGTGCCAGCAGCCGCCAGGGGATAGGAACTGAAGCTTTCTTT. It encodes CASSRQGIGTEAFF.

This clonotype appeared a few times. The rearrangement links TRBV29-1 to TRBJ2-1; D not resolved. The germline V gene has CDR1 SQVTM and CDR2 ANQGSEA. CDR3 length: 15 amino acids. Trimming took 8 bases from V and 1 from J, leaving 18 bases between them. CDR3 bases: TGCAGCCCGGACGGAGCAGTGGGGTCCTACAATGAGCAGTTCTTC. It codes for CSPDGAVGSYNEQFF.

The chain combines TRBV7-9 with TRBJ1-2; D uncertain. V shed 3 bases and J shed 3 bases, with 8 bases lying between them. CDR1 and CDR2 (germline): SEHNR, FQNEAQ (reference sequence). CDR3 size: 13 residues. CDR3 residues: CASSLREYYGYTF. The DNA of the CDR3 is TGTGCCAGCAGCTTGCGGGAGTACTATGGCTACACCTTC.

This clonotype was picked up many times. The chain is built from TRBV29-1 and TRBJ2-6; D is ambiguous. V lost 0 bases and J 2 bases, leaving 8 bases between the germline ends. The CDR3 spans 15 residues. Germline V gives CDR1 SQVTM, CDR2 ANQGSEA. The CDR3 region has the DNA TGCAGCGTTGAAGAAACCCATCCTGGGGCCAACGTCCTGACTTTC. It encodes CSVEETHPGANVLTF.

This clonotype was observed many times. This rearrangement joins TRBV15 to TRBJ1-2; D gene unclear. V was shortened by 0 bases and J by 8 bases, with 10 bases between the two germline ends. The CDR3 covers 13 residues. Per the germline V gene, CDR1 is LNHNV and CDR2 is YYDKDF (reference sequence). The CDR3 sequence is CATSRERRGGYTF. The CDR3 bases are TGTGCCACCAGCAGAGAGAGGAGAGGAGGCTACACCTTC.

There are many counts of this clonotype. The gene calls are TRBV7-2 and TRBJ1-2; D possibly corresponds to TRBD1 (6 bases). CDR1 SGHTA and CDR2 FQGNSA come from the germline V gene. V lost 4 bases to trimming and J lost 4 bases, with 16 bases between them. The CDR3 totals 15 residues. The CDR3: CASSSLPGGGYGYTF. CDR3 DNA: TGTGCCAGCAGCTCCCTCCCGGGAGGGGGCTATGGCTACACCTTC.

There are many counts of this clonotype. The chain joins TRBV15 to TRBJ2-7; no firm D call. Germline CDR1 is LNHNV and CDR2 is YYDKDF (reference sequence). V lost 1 base and J lost 2, with 12 bases in between. The CDR3 loop spans 15 amino acids. The CDR3 bases are TGTGCCACCAGCAGAGGGAACGGCGTCGCCTACGAGCAGTACTTC. Translation gives CATSRGNGVAYEQYF.

The J gene is TRBJ2-7, the V gene TRBV10-3, with 7 bases that match TRBD1. Trimming took 5 bases from V and 1 from J; bases not matched to a gene: 5. Germline CDR1 reads ENHRY; CDR2 reads SYGVKD. CDR3 length equals 14 residues. CDR3 bases: TGTGCCATCAGTCGGGACAGCCTGTCCTACGAGCAGTACTTC. The encoded protein is CAISRDSLSYEQYF.

The chain couples TRBV7-3 to TRBJ2-7, with a possible D match to TRBD2 (7 bases). Germline assignment: CDR1 SGHTA and CDR2 FQGTGA. CDR3 length equals 13 residues. Trimming removed 6 bases from V and 5 bases from J, with 14 bases in between. CDR3 coding DNA: TGTGCCAGCAGTTATACGGGGGGCAACGAGCAGTACTTC. Protein sequence: CASSYTGGNEQYF.

This clonotype was seen many times. The V call is TRBV29-1, the J call TRBJ1-4; the match to TRBD1 covers 7 bases. This CDR3 contains 13 residues. V shed 5 bases, J shed 7 bases, and the junction held 7 bases outside the gene matches. The germline V gene has CDR1 SQVTM and CDR2 ANQGSEA. The CDR3 is CSVILTGVEKLFF. CDR3 coding DNA: TGCAGCGTTATCCTCACAGGGGTTGAAAAACTGTTTTTT.

The chain is built from TRBV19 and TRBJ2-7, with TRBD2 as a possible D gene (6 bases). Germline loops: CDR1 LNHDA, CDR2 SQIVND (reference sequence). The CDR3 extends over 14 amino acids. V was trimmed by 9 bases and J by 4 bases, leaving 19 bases between them. The CDR3 here is CASSPMEGRYEQYF. The CDR3 region has the DNA TGTGCCAGCTCACCAATGGAGGGACGATACGAGCAGTACTTC. Full variable domain (missing parts from reference TRBV19 and TRBJ2-7): DGGITQSPKYLFRKEGQNVTLSCEQNLNHDAMYWYRQDPGQGLRLIYYSQIVNDFQKGDIAEGYSVSREKKESFPLTVTSAQKNPTAFYLCASSPMEGRYEQYFGPGTRLTVT.

This clonotype showed up many times. The chain combines TRBV10-3 with TRBJ2-7, with D uncertain. Trimming took off 8 bases at V and 1 base at J, with 6 bases between the two ends. The CDR3 is made up of 11 amino acids. Germline CDR1 and CDR2: ENHRY and SYGVKD. CDR3 loop: CAIATSYEQYF. DNA for the CDR3: TGTGCCATCGCAACATCCTACGAGCAGTACTTC.

The chain carries TRBV7-2 and TRBJ2-7; maybe TRBD2 (5 bases). V was shortened by 6 bases and J by 6 bases, with 18 bases between the two germline ends. Per the germline V gene, CDR1 is SGHTA and CDR2 is FQGNSA. The CDR3 extends over 14 amino acids. CDR3: CASRLNTGDFEQYF. The CDR3 DNA reads as TGTGCCAGCAGGTTGAACACCGGGGATTTCGAGCAGTACTTC.

The chain links TRBV4-1 to TRBJ2-7; 9 bases are a match to TRBD1. CDR1 and CDR2 from the germline V gene are MGHRA and YSYEKL. This CDR3 spans 14 amino acids. The V gene end was trimmed by 3 bases and the J gene end by 6 bases; junction bases not matched to a gene: 6. CDR3: CASSHPGTGSEQYF. The CDR3 DNA sequence: TGCGCCAGCAGCCATCCCGGGACAGGGAGCGAGCAGTACTTC.